This passage covers 25 T cell receptor beta chains from one sample sequenced in a study of CD8 T cells in ankylosing spondylitis. TCRdb re-called the 5' RACE reads with MiXCR, one entry per CDR3 protein. Here the sample spans roughly 130,000 distinct CDR3 sequences, 6% to 8.5% being singletons. The sample taken for sequencing was blood, either unsorted or a sorted T cell fraction (not recorded which). These receptors were collected from a male donor with ankylosing spondylitis or in good health (not recorded which).

This clonotype was recorded at least ten times. The rearrangement joins TRBV24-1 to TRBJ2-3; 10 nucleotides line up with TRBD2. This CDR3 region has 17 residues. Germline V lookup: CDR1 KGHDR, CDR2 SFDVKD. With V trimmed by 3 bases and J by 0 bases, 5 bases remained unmatched. CDR3: CATSDGTSAPSTDTQYF. CDR3 nucleotides: TGTGCCACCAGTGATGGGACTAGCGCTCCCAGCACAGATACGCAGTATTTT.

This clonotype was seen at least ten times. CDR3 protein: CSAAVDVYGYTF. The CDR3 nucleotides read TGCAGTGCAGCGGTGGACGTCTATGGCTACACCTTC. J is TRBJ1-2 and V is TRBV20-1; D gene ambiguous. From germline, CDR1 is DFQATT and CDR2 SNEGSKA (reference sequence). The CDR3 is 12 amino acids. Trimming took off 6 bases at V and 4 bases at J, with 12 bases between the two ends.

This clonotype was seen once. The gene calls are TRBV4-1 and TRBJ2-5; D ambiguous. Trimming stripped 1 base from V and 5 bases from J, with 11 bases between. The CDR3 sequence is 14 residues long. The germline V gene encodes CDR1 MGHRA and CDR2 YSYEKL. DNA of the CDR3: TGCGCCAGCAGCCAAGTGTACTTAGGGGAGACCCAGTACTTC. The encoded protein is CASSQVYLGETQYF.

This clonotype was picked up many times. V gene TRBV4-3 combines with J gene TRBJ2-3; the D gene is possibly TRBD2 (5 bases). The CDR3 contains 14 residues. The germline gives CDR1 LGHNA, CDR2 YSLEER. With 4 bases removed from V and 4 bases from J, the gap between germline ends came to 12 bases. The CDR3 DNA sequence: TGCGCCAGCAGCCGCACTAGGTTCGCAGATACGCAGTATTTT. Translated, it gives CASSRTRFADTQYF.

This clonotype has at least ten counts. The V gene is TRBV12-3 or TRBV12-4, the J gene TRBJ2-7, with D possibly TRBD2 on 6 matching bases. This CDR3 spans 12 amino acids. Trimming took off 6 bases at V and 6 bases at J, with 12 bases between the two ends. The CDR3 is CASSPGGTEQYF. CDR3 sequence (DNA): TGTGCCAGCAGCCCCGGAGGGACCGAGCAGTACTTC.

The chain carries TRBV7-3 and TRBJ2-2; 7 bases match TRBD2. Unmatched junction bases numbered 3, after V lost 1 base and J lost 1 base. Germline-derived CDR1 and CDR2 are SGHTA and FQGTGA. The CDR3 loop spans 16 amino acids. The CDR3 loop is CASSLKSSGNTGELFF. In DNA, the CDR3 is TGTGCCAGCAGCTTAAAGTCTAGCGGGAACACCGGGGAGCTGTTTTTT.

The chain has TRBV7-3 and TRBJ2-3, with D hard to call. The CDR3 extends over 15 amino acids. The germline V gene encodes CDR1 SGHTA and CDR2 FQGTGA. The V gene lost 5 bases and the J gene lost 2 bases, with 14 bases spanning the gap. The CDR3 nucleotides read TGTGCCAGCAGCCCTTTGGCGTCCTTCACAGATACGCAGTATTTT. This encodes CASSPLASFTDTQYF. The full variable domain, with the rest looked up from reference TRBV7-3 and TRBJ2-3, is GAGVSQTPSNKVTEKGKYVELRCDPISGHTALYWYRQSLGQGPEFLIYFQGTGAADDSGLPNDRFFAVRPEGSVSTLKIQRTERGDSAVYLCASSPLASFTDTQYFGPGTRLTVL.

This clonotype was recorded many times. This chain links TRBV2 with TRBJ2-1; 7 bases align to TRBD2. The CDR3 has 15 residues. Germline CDR1 reads SNHLY; CDR2 reads FYNNEI. J gave up 3 bases and V 6 bases, and 8 bases lay outside the gene matches. The CDR3 reads CASSHREALYNEQFF. As DNA, the CDR3 is TGTGCCAGCAGCCACCGGGAGGCGCTCTACAATGAGCAGTTCTTC.

This clonotype came up many times. The chain combines TRBV5-1 with TRBJ1-4; no clear D gene. The CDR3 extends over 16 amino acids. The ends were cut back, 4 bases at V and 4 bases at J, with 17 bases in the middle. Germline V lookup: CDR1 SGHRS, CDR2 YFSETQ. The CDR3 region has the DNA TGCGCCAGCAGCCCCCTGACCAGCAAGAATAATGAAAAACTGTTTTTT. Its translation is CASSPLTSKNNEKLFF.

This clonotype has ten or more counts. The J gene is TRBJ2-3, the V gene TRBV7-2; tentatively, D is TRBD2 (5 bases). Per the germline V gene, CDR1 is SGHTA and CDR2 is FQGNSA. CDR3 size: 16 residues. The germline V and J ends were trimmed by 5 bases and 5 bases, with 20 bases remaining between them. The CDR3 region has the DNA TGTGCCAGCAGCCCCCAAAACGCCGGACGGGGAGATACGCAGTATTTT. It codes for CASSPQNAGRGDTQYF.

As to this clonotype: This clone may be a read error of a much larger clone one base away. The J gene is TRBJ1-5, the V gene TRBV7-9; no definite D call. The germline V gene has CDR1 SEHNR and CDR2 FQNEAQ (reference sequence). This CDR3 has 12 residues. CDR3 loop: CANSYDNQPQHF. In nucleotides, the CDR3 is TGTGCCAACAGCTACGACAATCAGCCCCAGCATTTT.

This clonotype was found many times. As DNA, the CDR3 is TGCGCCAGCAGTGAGTCTACAGGGGGATCCTACAATGAGCAGTTCTTC. The encoded protein is CASSESTGGSYNEQFF. The chain joins TRBV10-2 to TRBJ2-1; the match to TRBD1 covers 8 bases. J was trimmed by 1 base and V by 0 bases; bases with no gene match: 2. Germline CDR1 reads WSHSY; CDR2 reads SAAADI. CDR3 length: 16 residues.

This clonotype was seen many times. V and J are TRBV5-1 and TRBJ1-6; no reliable D call. Trimming shortened V by 0 bases and J by 8 bases, and 6 bases separated the two germline ends. CDR1 and CDR2 (germline): SGHRS, YFSETQ. CDR3 length: 13 amino acids. The CDR3 DNA follows: TGCGCCAGCAGCTTGGCAAACGATTCACCCCTCCACTTT. Translated: CASSLANDSPLHF.

The V gene is TRBV6-5, the J gene TRBJ2-2; no definite D call. Germline-derived CDR1 and CDR2 are MNHEY and SVGAGI. The CDR3 covers 13 residues. With 0 bases removed from V and 1 base from J, the gap between germline ends came to 0 bases. CDR3 coding DNA: TGTGCCAGCAGTTACTCGAACACCGGGGAGCTGTTTTTT. Translation: CASSYSNTGELFF.

In this sample, this clonotype turned up many times. J is TRBJ1-1 and V is TRBV28; no reliable D call. Between the trimmed V and J ends, which lost 1 base and 5 bases, there was a span of 8 bases. CDR1 is MDHEN and CDR2 is SYDVKM in the germline V gene. This CDR3 is 13 amino acids long. The CDR3 reads CASSLSRKTEAFF. CDR3 bases: TGTGCCAGCAGTTTATCCAGAAAAACTGAAGCTTTCTTT.

This clonotype was counted many times. V gene TRBV7-2 combines with J gene TRBJ1-2; TRBD1 might be the D (5 bases). This CDR3 is 16 amino acids long. V was cut by 1 base and J by 8 bases, with 20 bases left in between. From germline, CDR1 is SGHTA and CDR2 FQGNSA. CDR3 DNA sequence: TGTGCCAGCAGCTTAGGTACAGGCGCGTCCTCTGGAGGCTACACCTTC. Its protein is CASSLGTGASSGGYTF.

In this sample, this clonotype turned up many times. This chain joins TRBV20-1 and TRBJ1-6; 10 bases map to TRBD1. V shed 4 bases, J shed 7 bases, and the junction held 4 bases outside the gene matches. Germline CDR1 is DFQATT and CDR2 is SNEGSKA (reference sequence). This CDR3 has 14 amino acids. The CDR3 sequence is CSATRTGGNSPLHF. The CDR3 DNA follows: TGCAGTGCTACGAGGACAGGGGGAAATTCACCCCTCCACTTT.

The J gene is TRBJ2-1, the V gene TRBV5-1, with 8 bases lining up with TRBD2. Germline loops: CDR1 SGHRS, CDR2 YFSETQ. Trimming cost V 2 bases and J 5 bases; bases outside gene matches: 6. The CDR3 contains 15 residues. Here the CDR3 DNA reads TGCGCCAGCAGCTTTAGCGGGGAGAAACACAATGAGCAGTTCTTC. This codes for CASSFSGEKHNEQFF.

In its sample, this clonotype was seen many times. The chain has TRBV18 and TRBJ2-3; 8 nucleotides agree with TRBD1. J was trimmed by 3 bases and V by 3 bases; bases with no gene match: 2. Germline V gene lookup returns CDR1 KGHSH and CDR2 LQKENI. The CDR3 has 14 amino acids. CDR3 in DNA: TGTGCCAGCTCACCCGGACAGGGTACAGATACGCAGTATTTT. It is translated as CASSPGQGTDTQYF.

There are many counts of this clonotype. The chain couples TRBV28 to TRBJ2-2, with 7 bases identical to TRBD1. Germline-derived CDR1 and CDR2 are MDHEN and SYDVKM. With 0 bases clipped from V and 10 bases from J, the junction kept 26 bases outside the gene matches. The CDR3 loop spans 21 amino acids. The CDR3 DNA sequence: TGTGCCAGCAGTTTATGGAGAGCCCGGGACAGTTTAAAGGGCCCTACTAAGGAGCTGTTTTTT. Its translation is CASSLWRARDSLKGPTKELFF. The whole variable domain, remainder taken from reference TRBV28 and TRBJ2-2, is DVKVTQSSRYLVKRTGEKVFLECVQDMDHENMFWYRQDPGLGLRLIYFSYDVKMKEKGDIPEGYSVSREKKERFSLILESASTNQTSMYLCASSLWRARDSLKGPTKELFFGEGSRLTVL.

This clonotype appeared many times. The chain couples TRBV3-1 to TRBJ2-5; D call uncertain. Trimming cost V 1 base and J 4 bases, with 1 base left between them. Per the germline V gene, CDR1 is LGHDT and CDR2 is YNNKEL (reference sequence). The CDR3 consists of 11 residues. CDR3 bases: TGTGCCAGCAGCCAAGGAGAGACCCAGTACTTC. This codes for CASSQGETQYF.

There are many counts of this clonotype. The chain has TRBV12-3 or TRBV12-4 and TRBJ2-1; 9 nucleotides line up with TRBD1. V trimming: 8 bases; J trimming: 14 bases; junction bases outside the gene matches: 16. The CDR3 is made up of 14 amino acids. The CDR3 region is CASSLTGGQGKEFF. In DNA form, the CDR3 reads TGTGCCAGCTCCTTAACCGGGGGACAGGGAAAGGAGTTCTTC.

This clonotype has ten or more counts. The chain's CDR3 is CASSFGANVLTF. CDR3 nucleotide sequence: TGTGCCAGCAGCTTCGGGGCCAACGTCCTGACTTTC. The V call is TRBV5-8, the J call TRBJ2-6; D unclear. Trimming stripped 2 bases from V and 4 bases from J, with 1 base between. From germline, CDR1 is SGHTS and CDR2 YDEGEE. The CDR3 length is 12 residues.

There are a few counts of this clonotype. V and J are TRBV30 and TRBJ2-3; D call uncertain. In germline, CDR1 is GTSNPN, CDR2 SVGIG (reference sequence). The CDR3 has 13 amino acids. V lost 6 bases to trimming and J lost 0 bases, with 10 bases between them. The CDR3 DNA reads as TGTGCCTGCACAGAGAAGAGCACAGATACGCAGTATTTT. Translated: CACTEKSTDTQYF.

This clonotype appeared many times. The chain is built from TRBV6-1 and TRBJ2-2; D may match TRBD1 or TRBD2 (5 bases each). Germline V gene data show CDR1 as MNHNS and CDR2 as SASEGT. V shed 4 bases and J shed 2 bases, with 11 bases lying between them. CDR3 length: 15 residues. The CDR3 nucleotides are TGTGCCAGCAGTGGGGGGAAGCTTAACACCGGGGAGCTGTTTTTT. Its protein product is CASSGGKLNTGELFF.